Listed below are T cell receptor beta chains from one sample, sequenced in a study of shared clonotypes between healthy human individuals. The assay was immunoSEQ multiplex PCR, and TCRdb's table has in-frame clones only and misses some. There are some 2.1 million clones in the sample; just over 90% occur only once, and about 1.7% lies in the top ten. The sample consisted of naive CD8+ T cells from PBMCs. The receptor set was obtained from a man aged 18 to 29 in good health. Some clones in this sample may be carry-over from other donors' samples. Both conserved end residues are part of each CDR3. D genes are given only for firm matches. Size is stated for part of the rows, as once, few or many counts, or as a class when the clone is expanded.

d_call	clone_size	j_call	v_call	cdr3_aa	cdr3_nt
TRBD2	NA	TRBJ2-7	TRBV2	CAIRTRQNYEQYF	TGTGCCATACGGACTAGGCAGAACTACGAGCAGTACTTC
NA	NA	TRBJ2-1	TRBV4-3	CASSQIEGYNEQFF	TGCGCCAGCAGCCAAATTGAGGGCTACAATGAGCAGTTCTTC
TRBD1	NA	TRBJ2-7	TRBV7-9	CASSSPGTGLYEQYF	TGTGCCAGCAGCTCGCCCGGGACAGGTTTGTACGAGCAGTACTTC
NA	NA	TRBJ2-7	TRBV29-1	CSVEDSTYEQYF	TGCAGCGTTGAAGACAGTACCTACGAGCAGTACTTC
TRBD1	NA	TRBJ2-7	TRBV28	CASSLGRQGPSYEQYF	TGTGCCAGCAGTTTAGGCAGACAGGGCCCATCCTACGAGCAGTACTTC
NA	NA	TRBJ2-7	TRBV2	CASSEKHYEQYF	TGTGCCAGCAGTGAAAAGCACTACGAGCAGTACTTC
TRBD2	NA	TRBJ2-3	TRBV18	CASSNNPGLPTDTQYF	TGTGCCAGCTCAAACAATCCGGGACTACCTACAGATACGCAGTATTTT
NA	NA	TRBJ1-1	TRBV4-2	CASSQNRNPNTEAFF	TGTGCCAGCAGCCAAAACAGGAATCCTAACACTGAAGCTTTCTTT
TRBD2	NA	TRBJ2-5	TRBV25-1	CASSERHSGQYQETQYF	TGTGCCAGCAGTGAAAGGCATAGCGGGCAATACCAAGAGACCCAGTACTTC
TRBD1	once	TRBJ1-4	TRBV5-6	CASRGTGGFEKLFF	TGTGCCAGCAGGGGGACAGGGGGCTTTGAAAAACTGTTTTTT
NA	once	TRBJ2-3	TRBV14	CASSQRLVSITDTQYF	TGTGCCAGCAGCCAAAGATTGGTTTCGATCACAGATACGCAGTATTTT
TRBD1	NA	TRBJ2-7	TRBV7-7	CASSRRQGPAYEQYF	TGTGCCAGCAGCCGGAGACAGGGGCCTGCCTACGAGCAGTACTTC
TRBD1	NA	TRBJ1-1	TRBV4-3	CASSMRTGGHTEAFF	TGCGCCAGCAGCATGAGGACAGGGGGCCATACTGAAGCTTTCTTT
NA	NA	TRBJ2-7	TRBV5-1	CASSTGTSGRREQYF	TGCGCCAGCAGCACCGGGACTTCAGGGCGGCGCGAGCAGTACTTC
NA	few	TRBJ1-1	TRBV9	CASSDGGTEAFF	TGTGCCAGCAGCGATGGGGGGACTGAAGCTTTCTTT
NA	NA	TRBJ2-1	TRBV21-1	CASSKGGSEQFF	TGTGCCAGCAGCAAGGGGGGGAGTGAGCAGTTCTTC